What follows are 15 T cell receptor beta chains derived from one specimen sequenced in a study of OX40 agonist ivuxolimab in advanced cancers. Some clones are missing from TCRdb's copy, which holds only in-frame ones; the method was immunoSEQ multiplex PCR. The sample shows 95,000 to 150,000 clones, around 95% of them seen only once. The material sequenced was CD4+ or CD8+ T cells sorted from blood, taken in a trial of the OX40 agonist ivuxolimab. These receptors all come from an adult with an advanced solid tumor such as melanoma, head and neck, liver or kidney cancer.

This clone was found once. The chain combines TRBV5-1 with TRBJ1-1, with 11 positions matching TRBD1. The CDR3 runs 17 residues. Germline assignment: CDR1 SGHRS and CDR2 YFSETQ. Trimming cost V 1 base and J 6 bases; bases outside gene matches: 11. The CDR3 here is CASSLTGRWDRGAEAFF. In DNA, the CDR3 is TGCGCCAGCAGCTTGACGGGACGGTGGGACAGGGGGGCTGAAGCTTTCTTT.

This CDR3 reads CASSHGPSGITDTQYF. The CDR3 coding sequence is TGCGCCAGCAGCCATGGGCCTAGCGGGATCACAGATACGCAGTATTTT. The genes are TRBV4-3 and TRBJ2-3; 9 nucleotides align to TRBD2. The CDR3 has 16 residues. After removal of 3 bases from V and 2 bases from J, the junction contained 6 bases not matched to a gene. Looked up from germline, CDR1 is LGHNA and CDR2 is YSLEER.

This rearrangement joins TRBV6-1 to TRBJ1-3, with D unresolved. Trimming removed 6 bases from V and 9 bases from J, with 15 bases in between. The CDR3 is 13 residues long. Germline CDR1 and CDR2: MNHNS and SASEGT. The CDR3: CASSPGRSVTIYF. The CDR3 DNA follows: TGTGCCAGCAGCCCGGGTCGAAGTGTCACCATATATTTT.

The chain carries TRBV7-6 and TRBJ2-7, with TRBD2 as a possible D gene (5 bases). The CDR3 length is 18 residues. Germline V CDR1 and CDR2: SGHVS, FNYEAQ. V lost 3 bases to trimming and J lost 2 bases, with 23 bases between them. Here the CDR3 reads CASSFPTGRDSRTYEQYF. CDR3 DNA sequence: TGTGCCAGCAGCTTTCCGACCGGACGGGATAGCAGAACCTACGAGCAGTACTTC. Full variable domain (rest looked up from reference TRBV7-6 and TRBJ2-7): GAGVSQSPRYKVTKRGQDVALRCDPISGHVSLYWYRQALGQGPEFLTYFNYEAQQDKSGLPNDRFSAERPEGSISTLTIQRTEQRDSAMYRCASSFPTGRDSRTYEQYFGPGTRLTVT.

The chain links TRBV15 to TRBJ1-5; D unresolved. The CDR3 consists of 15 residues. The germline gives CDR1 LNHNV, CDR2 YYDKDF (reference sequence). V was cut by 5 bases and J by 6 bases, with 17 bases left in between. The CDR3 DNA is TGTGCCACCAGCCCCCGATGGACGGCCGGTCAGCCCCAGCATTTT. It translates to CATSPRWTAGQPQHF.

A word on this clone: This sample includes further DNA sequences coding for the same CDR3. The V and J genes are TRBV28 and TRBJ2-1; D gene unclear. Trimming shortened V by 2 bases and J by 4 bases, and 3 bases separated the two germline ends. This CDR3 has 12 amino acids. Germline V gene sequence: CDR1 MDHEN, CDR2 SYDVKM. CDR3 nucleotides: TGTGCCAGCAGTTTACGGTACAATGAGCAGTTCTTC. Translation gives CASSLRYNEQFF.

The V gene is TRBV4-2, the J gene TRBJ1-2; no firm D call. Germline CDR1 is LGHNA and CDR2 is YNFKEQ. V was trimmed by 1 base and J by 6 bases, leaving 9 bases between them. This CDR3 region has 13 residues. The CDR3, as DNA: TGTGCCAGCAGCCAAGTGGAAGGGAATGGCTACACCTTC. This sequence encodes CASSQVEGNGYTF.

This rearrangement joins TRBV5-1 to TRBJ1-4; D gene uncertain. Germline CDR1 SGHRS, CDR2 YFSETQ. V dropped 0 bases and J dropped 0 bases, with 6 bases sitting between them. The CDR3 is 15 amino acids. The CDR3, as DNA: TGCGCCAGCAGCTTGGGACGGGCAACTAATGAAAAACTGTTTTTT. Its translation: CASSLGRATNEKLFF.

The genes are TRBV9 and TRBJ2-1, with TRBD2 identical over 13 bases. The germline V gene encodes CDR1 SGDLS and CDR2 YYNGEE. There are 16 residues in the CDR3. With 4 bases clipped from V and 7 bases from J, the junction kept 8 bases outside the gene matches. CDR3 loop: CASSSSGLAGWNEQFF. The CDR3, as DNA: TGTGCCAGCAGCTCATCGGGACTAGCGGGATGGAATGAGCAGTTCTTC. Combining the CDR3 with reference TRBV9 and TRBJ2-1 gives the whole variable domain DSGVTQTPKHLITATGQRVTLRCSPRSGDLSVYWYQQSLDQGLQFLIQYYNGEERAKGNILERFSAQQFPDLHSELNLSSLELGDSALYFCASSSSGLAGWNEQFFGPGTRLTVL.

The table lists this clone with a count of one. The V call is TRBV7-3, the J call TRBJ2-6; TRBD1 aligns across 10 bases. With 4 bases clipped from V and 3 bases from J, the junction kept 0 bases outside the gene matches. Germline CDR1 reads SGHTA; CDR2 reads FQGTGA. The CDR3 has 15 amino acids. The CDR3 sequence is CASSWTGGGANVLTF. As DNA, the CDR3 is TGTGCCAGCAGCTGGACAGGGGGTGGGGCCAACGTCCTGACTTTC.

This clone was detected only once. V gene TRBV28 combines with J gene TRBJ2-7, with D maybe TRBD1 (6 bases). Trimming cost V 3 bases and J 10 bases, with 16 bases left between them. Germline values: CDR1 MDHEN, CDR2 SYDVKM. This CDR3 is 13 amino acids long. The CDR3 here is CASSFPQEGGQYF. Here the CDR3 DNA reads TGTGCCAGCAGTTTCCCACAAGAAGGGGGACAGTACTTC. The variable domain in full, completed from reference TRBV28 and TRBJ2-7, reads DVKVTQSSRYLVKRTGEKVFLECVQDMDHENMFWYRQDPGLGLRLIYFSYDVKMKEKGDIPEGYSVSREKKERFSLILESASTNQTSMYLCASSFPQEGGQYFGPGTRLTVT.

This chain connects TRBV18 to TRBJ2-1, with a tentative D call TRBD1 (6 bases). CDR3 length: 13 residues. With 3 bases removed from V and 4 bases from J, the gap between germline ends came to 7 bases. The V gene's germline CDR1 is KGHSH and CDR2 LQKENI. CDR3 coding DNA: TGTGCCAGCTCACCCGGACAGTACAATGAGCAGTTCTTC. It translates to CASSPGQYNEQFF.

CDR3 DNA: TGTGCCAGCAGTGCGACAGTTAGCAATCAGCCCCAGCATTTT. Protein sequence: CASSATVSNQPQHF. The V gene is TRBV2, the J gene TRBJ1-5; possibly TRBD1 for D (5 bases). Deletions cut 4 bases from V and 0 bases from J, with 7 bases between. CDR1 is SNHLY and CDR2 is FYNNEI in the germline V gene. The CDR3 spans 14 residues.

This clone was seen once. V usage is TRBV6-6 and J usage is TRBJ2-2, with 13 nucleotides matching TRBD2. The CDR3 extends over 16 amino acids. Germline CDR1 reads MNHNY; CDR2 reads SVGAGI (reference sequence). The trim removed 7 bases at V and 2 bases at J, leaving 4 bases unmatched. The CDR3 loop reads CASKGTSGTNTGELFF. The CDR3 DNA reads TGTGCCAGCAAAGGGACTAGCGGGACCAACACCGGGGAGCTGTTTTTT.

Written as DNA, the CDR3 is TGTGCCAGTAGAAAATTCACCGGGGAGCTGTTTTTT. This sequence encodes CASRKFTGELFF. The chain couples TRBV19 to TRBJ2-2; D is uncertain. The CDR3 is made up of 12 amino acids. CDR1 and CDR2 from the germline V gene are LNHDA and SQIVND (reference sequence). Trimming removed 6 bases from V and 4 bases from J, with 6 bases in between.